This TCR beta chain was identified during a study of control samples from healthy donors and cancer patients. This clone was counted a few times. Method: immunoSEQ multiplex PCR; TCRdb's copy keeps in-frame clones and lacks some. The sample holds over 200,000 clones, almost 85% seen once. Germline lookup yields CDR1 SGHRS and CDR2 YFSETQ. The CDR3 covers 16 residues. V was clipped by 4 bases and J by 9 bases; unmatched bases: 13. This sequence was found in a woman in her sixties with lung cancer. The chain is built from TRBV5-1 and TRBJ1-6, with 7 nucleotides matching TRBD1. Sequences were obtained from PBMCs. CDR3: CASSRVTGIAASPLHF. CDR3 DNA sequence: TGCGCCAGCAGCAGAGTGACAGGGATAGCTGCTTCACCCCTCCACTTT.